This T cell receptor (beta chain) was recorded in a study of human CD8 memory T cell subsets. It was UMI-labeled 5' RACE by which the TCR beta libraries were made. TCRdb reprocessed the 5' RACE reads, keeping one entry per CDR3 protein, no DNA. Reported are thousands of distinct CDR3 sequences; the ten largest clones contain about 34%. The CDR3 contains 12 residues. CDR1 is SQVTM, CDR2 ANQGSEA, per germline. This clonotype is identified as medium-sized from frequency. The source of this sequence is a human donor in good health. Sequencing was carried out using CD8+ effector memory T cells (TEM) sorted from PBMCs. Subset reported: effector memory CD8 T cells, CCR7- CD45RO+ CD95+. The chain uses TRBV29-1 and TRBJ2-1; as DNA is missing, the TRBD1 call by TCRdb cannot be tested. Here the CDR3 reads CSGETGYNEQFF.